Presented here are 27 T cell receptor beta chains from one specimen sequenced in a study of cytomegalovirus exposure and HLA in healthy donors. Primers for the PCR totalled 60 Vbeta and 13 Jbeta. Clones were sequenced by immunoSEQ multiplex PCR, and TCRdb holds only the in-frame ones, with some missing. The repertoire includes 140,000 to 150,000 clones, 65% to 85% of them detected once, and over 6.5% sits in the top ten. Sequencing was performed on PBMCs. The receptors were sampled from a man aged 25-40 years in good health and CMV-seronegative.

The rearrangement links TRBV25-1 to TRBJ1-5; perhaps TRBD1 as D (6 bases). The CDR3 spans 18 residues. The germline V gene encodes CDR1 MGHDK and CDR2 SYGVNS. V lost 3 bases to trimming and J lost 1 base, with 19 bases between them. The CDR3 here is CASSEAGGGPGSNQPQHF. The CDR3 DNA reads TGTGCCAGCAGTGAGGCGGGGGGCGGCCCCGGGAGCAATCAGCCCCAGCATTTT.

The chain carries TRBV5-1 and TRBJ2-3; D perhaps matches TRBD2 (5 bases). Germline V gives CDR1 SGHRS, CDR2 YFSETQ. With 0 bases removed from V and 5 bases from J, the gap between germline ends came to 10 bases. The CDR3 contains 14 residues. As DNA, the CDR3 is TGCGCCAGCAGCTTGGAGGCTCGGGGAGATACGCAGTATTTT. Encoded protein: CASSLEARGDTQYF.

Only a few counts were recorded for this clone. This chain connects TRBV9 to TRBJ1-5; tentatively, D is TRBD1 (6 bases). CDR3 length: 13 residues. The V gene lost 5 bases and the J gene lost 3 bases, with 9 bases spanning the gap. Germline V gene lookup returns CDR1 SGDLS and CDR2 YYNGEE. Written as DNA, the CDR3 is TGTGCCAGCAGTCGACAGGCCAATCAGCCCCAGCATTTT. Translating gives CASSRQANQPQHF.

The chain combines TRBV7-9 with TRBJ2-7, with TRBD2 matching 7 bases. CDR3 length equals 15 residues. Losses at the gene ends were 5 bases for V and 3 bases for J; bases not matched to a gene: 10. The germline CDR1 and CDR2 sequences are SEHNR and FQNEAQ (reference sequence). The CDR3 DNA follows: TGTGCCAGCAGCCCACTGGTAGCGGGTAACTACGAGCAGTACTTC. Amino acids: CASSPLVAGNYEQYF.

The V call is TRBV7-8, the J call TRBJ2-3; no definite D call. CDR3 length: 16 residues. Germline values: CDR1 SGHVS, CDR2 FQNEAQ. The V gene lost 4 bases and the J gene lost 4 bases, with 18 bases spanning the gap. CDR3 DNA sequence: TGTGCCAGCAGCTCAACGAACCGCGCATCGTCAGATACGCAGTATTTT. Translation: CASSSTNRASSDTQYF.

The chain is built from TRBV6-5 and TRBJ2-3; TRBD2 is a possible D gene (5 bases). V was pared by 0 bases and J by 1 base, with 5 bases between. Germline assignment: CDR1 MNHEY and CDR2 SVGAGI. The CDR3 length is 14 residues. The CDR3 DNA sequence: TGTGCCAGCAGTTACTCGCGGGGCACAGATACGCAGTATTTT. Amino acid sequence: CASSYSRGTDTQYF.

This chain joins TRBV9 and TRBJ2-3; 11 nucleotides align to TRBD2. The CDR3 length is 16 residues. CDR1 and CDR2 (germline): SGDLS, YYNGEE. The V segment lost 0 bases and the J segment 2 bases; nucleotides outside the gene matches: 2. CDR3 residues: CASSVVAGGLTDTQYF. CDR3 sequence (DNA): TGTGCCAGCAGCGTAGTAGCGGGGGGGCTCACAGATACGCAGTATTTT.

In this sample, this clone turned up a few times. The rearrangement links TRBV2 to TRBJ1-2, with TRBD1 matching over 7 bases. Germline V CDR1 and CDR2: SNHLY, FYNNEI. The CDR3 runs 15 residues. Trimming took 6 bases from V and 4 from J; bases not matched to a gene: 11. The CDR3 coding sequence is TGTGCCAGCAGGGGTACAGGGGCGGCGCGCTATGGCTACACCTTC. Residues: CASRGTGAARYGYTF.

This clone showed up just a few times. The chain combines TRBV9 with TRBJ2-5; 10 bases agree with TRBD2. In germline, CDR1 is SGDLS, CDR2 YYNGEE. V gave up 0 bases and J gave up 5 bases; unmatched junction bases: 7. The CDR3 consists of 16 residues. CDR3 nucleotide sequence: TGTGCCAGCAGCGTAGCGAGCGGGGGGGCCGCGGAGACCCAGTACTTC. This encodes CASSVASGGAAETQYF.

The chain is built from TRBV10-2 and TRBJ2-2, with TRBD2 matching over 14 bases. This CDR3 has 14 residues. Germline V lookup: CDR1 WSHSY, CDR2 SAAADI. V shed 10 bases and J 6 bases; nucleotides not matched to a gene: 4. CDR3 DNA sequence: TGCGCCACCGGACTAGCGGGAGGAGCCGGGGAGCTGTTTTTT. Its protein is CATGLAGGAGELFF.

As regards this clone: The junction does not match germline at one end; this may be a read error. The DNA for the CDR3 is TGCAGCGTTAAAGACAGTTCCAGGAACTCCTACGAGCAGTACTTC. Amino acids: CSVKDSSRNSYEQYF. This chain links TRBV29-1 with TRBJ2-7; tentative D call: TRBD1 (5 bases). From germline, CDR1 is SQVTM and CDR2 ANQGSEA. There are 15 residues in the CDR3.

V is TRBV29-1 and J is TRBJ1-1, with a possible D match to TRBD1 (6 bases). Trimming removed 7 bases at V and 8 bases at J, with 17 bases between. The germline V gene has CDR1 SQVTM and CDR2 ANQGSEA. CDR3 length: 12 residues. CDR3 nucleotides: TGCAGCGGAGGTCGGTCGGACAGAGAAGCTTTCTTT. It encodes CSGGRSDREAFF.

This chain links TRBV28 with TRBJ1-6; TRBD1 matches at 12 bases. V lost 4 bases and J lost 6; bases outside the gene matches: 10. From germline, CDR1 is MDHEN and CDR2 SYDVKM. The CDR3 is 18 residues long. CDR3 in DNA: TGTGCCAGCAGTTGGGGGACAGGGGGCAGGTTGGGTAATTCACCCCTCCACTTT. Translation: CASSWGTGGRLGNSPLHF.

The chain joins TRBV28 to TRBJ2-2; D perhaps matches TRBD2 (6 bases). The V end was cut by 3 bases, the J end by 1 base, with 6 bases between. The CDR3 is 14 amino acids. Per germline, CDR1 MDHEN and CDR2 SYDVKM. The CDR3 bases are TGTGCCAGCAGTTTTAGCGGGAACACCGGGGAGCTGTTTTTT. Its translation: CASSFSGNTGELFF.

The chain links TRBV9 to TRBJ1-2; D gene ambiguous. Germline V CDR1 and CDR2: SGDLS, YYNGEE. V gave up 0 bases and J gave up 1 base, with 10 bases separating them. This CDR3 contains 15 residues. The CDR3: CASSVGYSFNYGYTF. DNA of the CDR3: TGTGCCAGCAGCGTAGGATACAGTTTTAACTATGGCTACACCTTC.

This chain connects TRBV6-1 to TRBJ1-5; maybe TRBD1 (5 bases). Germline V gene lookup returns CDR1 MNHNS and CDR2 SASEGT. This CDR3 spans 15 amino acids. V lost 1 base to trimming and J lost 2 bases, with 9 bases between them. CDR3 sequence (DNA): TGTGCCAGCAGTGAAGTCTCCAGGGGCAATCAGCCCCAGCATTTT. As protein: CASSEVSRGNQPQHF.

The gene calls are TRBV6-4 and TRBJ2-2; the match to TRBD2 covers 7 bases. The V gene's germline CDR1 is MRHNA and CDR2 SNTAGT. After removal of 2 bases from V and 2 bases from J, the junction contained 5 bases not matched to a gene. The CDR3 covers 16 residues. The CDR3 region has the DNA TGTGCCAGCAGTGACCGGACTAGAGCTAACACCGGGGAGCTGTTTTTT. Translated: CASSDRTRANTGELFF.

The chain employs TRBV5-8 and TRBJ1-6, with 8 nucleotides matching TRBD1. CDR1 SGHTS and CDR2 YDEGEE come from the germline V gene. There are 14 residues in the CDR3. V dropped 3 bases and J dropped 9; count of bases not matched to a gene: 5. The CDR3 protein is CASSSDRGTSPLHF. In DNA, the CDR3 is TGTGCCAGCAGCTCTGACAGGGGAACTTCACCCCTCCACTTT.

V usage is TRBV29-1 and J usage is TRBJ2-5; 8 nucleotides align to TRBD2. The end of the DNA is better explained by TRBJ2-7, so the J call may be wrong. CDR1 is SQVTM, CDR2 ANQGSEA, per germline. CDR3 size: 13 residues. CDR3 DNA: TGCAGCGCTTACCGGGAGGGCCAATACGAGCAGTACTTC. This sequence encodes CSAYREGQYEQYF.

This clone was counted only a few times. The chain has TRBV4-1 and TRBJ1-2, with 7 bases matching TRBD1. With V trimmed by 5 bases and J by 4 bases, 7 bases remained unmatched. The CDR3 totals 14 residues. Germline CDR1 reads MGHRA; CDR2 reads YSYEKL. The DNA for the CDR3 is TGCGCCAGCAGCTTGGGGACAGCCAGCTATGGCTACACCTTC. Its translation is CASSLGTASYGYTF.

This chain connects TRBV25-1 to TRBJ1-1; no clear D gene. From germline, CDR1 is MGHDK and CDR2 SYGVNS. The CDR3 contains 11 residues. V dropped 6 bases and J dropped 3 bases, with 5 bases sitting between them. CDR3 sequence reads: CASRLDTEAFF. The CDR3 coding sequence is TGTGCCAGCAGACTAGACACTGAAGCTTTCTTT. Full variable domain (missing parts from reference TRBV25-1 and TRBJ1-1): EADIYQTPRYLVIGTGKKITLECSQTMGHDKMYWYQQDPGMELHLIHYSYGVNSTEKGDLSSESTVSRIRTEHFPLTLESARPSHTSQYLCASRLDTEAFFGQGTRLTVV.

The chain is built from TRBV6-5 and TRBJ1-6; no reliable D call. The germline V gene encodes CDR1 MNHEY and CDR2 SVGAGI. This CDR3 has 14 residues. Trimming took 0 bases from V and 13 from J, leaving 13 bases between them. The DNA for the CDR3 is TGTGCCAGCAGTTACTCGAAGGCAGGCCTTCCCCTCCACTTT. It specifies CASSYSKAGLPLHF.

The chain has TRBV10-1 and TRBJ1-3; D possibly corresponds to TRBD1 (5 bases). V lost 4 bases to trimming and J lost 2 bases, with 15 bases between them. Germline CDR1 is WNHNN and CDR2 is SYGVQD (reference sequence). There are 16 residues in the CDR3. The CDR3 here is CASSGGPGEPGNTIYF. The CDR3 DNA reads as TGCGCCAGCAGTGGTGGTCCGGGGGAGCCTGGAAACACCATATATTTT.

The V and J genes are TRBV10-1 and TRBJ2-1, with D perhaps matching TRBD1 (6 bases). The germline CDR1 and CDR2 sequences are WNHNN and SYGVQD (reference sequence). The CDR3 contains 14 residues. With 3 bases removed from V and 7 bases from J, the gap between germline ends came to 13 bases. CDR3 protein: CASSEMLGANEQFF. CDR3 bases: TGCGCCAGCAGTGAAATGCTGGGGGCTAATGAGCAGTTCTTC.

This sequence joins TRBV11-2 and TRBJ2-1, with 9 nucleotides matching TRBD2. Germline V lookup: CDR1 SGHAT, CDR2 FQNNGV. Unmatched junction bases numbered 14, after V lost 6 bases and J lost 5 bases. This CDR3 spans 17 amino acids. The chain's CDR3 is CASRQVSGRPRDNEQFF. CDR3 nucleotide sequence: TGTGCCAGCAGACAGGTCAGCGGGAGGCCACGCGACAATGAGCAGTTCTTC.

This chain connects TRBV4-1 to TRBJ1-1, with a possible D match to TRBD1 (5 bases). Deletions cut 4 bases from V and 0 bases from J, with 9 bases between. Germline loops: CDR1 MGHRA, CDR2 YSYEKL. The CDR3 consists of 14 residues. This CDR3 reads CASSPIGVNTEAFF. In DNA, the CDR3 is TGCGCCAGCAGCCCCATAGGGGTGAACACTGAAGCTTTCTTT.

In this sample, this clone turned up a few times. This chain uses TRBV11-2 with TRBJ1-1; D is ambiguous. V was clipped by 0 bases and J by 0 bases, with 5 bases between them. Germline lookup yields CDR1 SGHAT and CDR2 FQNNGV. The CDR3 spans 14 residues. The CDR3 sequence: CASSLEEMNTEAFF. CDR3 nucleotides: TGTGCCAGCAGCTTAGAGGAGATGAACACTGAAGCTTTCTTT.